Following are 31 T cell receptor beta chains from one sample sequenced in a study of blood T cell repertoires in COVID-19. This table comes from immunoSEQ multiplex PCR, and its TCRdb copy is limited to in-frame clones, with some not included. The sample comprises about 130,000 clones, around 81% of which are singletons, and approximately 10% rests with the top ten. Specimen: peripheral blood. These receptors were obtained from a man aged 60 to 69 with acute or convalescent COVID-19.

The chain employs TRBV11-3 and TRBJ2-1; no reliable D call. V lost 1 base, J lost 8 bases, and 9 bases lay in between. This CDR3 is 13 amino acids long. Germline-derived CDR1 and CDR2 are SGHNT and YENEEA. CDR3: CASSLGLHDEQFF. DNA of the CDR3: TGTGCCAGCAGCTTAGGGTTACACGATGAGCAGTTCTTC.

On this clone: One end of the junction does not line up with germline, which may come from a read error. This sequence joins TRBV3-1 (or the pseudogene TRBV3-2) and TRBJ2-7, with D uncertain. Germline CDR1 and CDR2: LGHDT and YNNKEL (reference sequence). The CDR3 has 13 amino acids. Here the CDR3 DNA reads TGTGCCAGCAGCCAAGAGGGCAGGCGCAGCCCAAACTTC. Protein sequence: CASSQEGRRSPNF.

The genes are TRBV11-2 and TRBJ1-2; weak D call: TRBD1 (6 bases). Germline V lookup: CDR1 SGHAT, CDR2 FQNNGV. The CDR3 spans 15 residues. The ends were cut back, 0 bases at V and 5 bases at J, with 13 bases in the middle. CDR3 nucleotide sequence: TGTGCCAGCAGCTTAGATTTATGGGGGCAGTATGGCTACACCTTC. Residues: CASSLDLWGQYGYTF.

The chain employs TRBV30 and TRBJ2-2; TRBD2 might be the D (6 bases). The CDR3 is 14 residues long. The germline gives CDR1 GTSNPN, CDR2 SVGIG (reference sequence). The V gene lost 2 bases and the J gene lost 5 bases, with 12 bases spanning the gap. Written as DNA, the CDR3 is TGTGCCTGGAGTAGCGGTGGGGGGACCGGGGAGCTGTTTTTT. Encoded protein: CAWSSGGGTGELFF.

This chain joins TRBV6-5 and TRBJ2-4; TRBD2 is a possible D gene (5 bases). The CDR3 has 14 amino acids. V dropped 4 bases and J dropped 6 bases, with 13 bases sitting between them. Germline-derived CDR1 and CDR2 are MNHEY and SVGAGI. The chain's CDR3 is CASSWSGSSNIQYF. The DNA of the CDR3 is TGTGCCAGCAGTTGGAGCGGCTCCTCAAACATTCAGTACTTC.

The genes are TRBV10-3 and TRBJ1-1, with 7 bases aligning to TRBD1. Trimming at V came to 6 bases and at J to 11 bases, leaving 12 bases not matched to a gene. This CDR3 contains 13 residues. CDR1 is ENHRY, CDR2 SYGVKD, per germline. The CDR3 sequence is CAIRTREGARAFF. Here the CDR3 DNA reads TGTGCCATCAGGACCCGAGAGGGGGCGAGGGCTTTCTTT.

The V call is TRBV3-1 (or the pseudogene TRBV3-2), the J call TRBJ1-1; D call uncertain. This CDR3 comprises 11 residues. Germline CDR1 is LGHDT and CDR2 is YNNKEL (reference sequence). Trimming took off 2 bases at V and 11 bases at J, with 9 bases between the two ends. The CDR3 spells CASSQLGRAFF. CDR3 nucleotide sequence: TGTGCCAGCAGCCAACTCGGTCGGGCTTTCTTT.

The rearrangement uses TRBV19 and TRBJ2-7; 8 positions agree with TRBD2. The CDR3 length is 13 residues. The V gene end was trimmed by 6 bases and the J gene end by 2 bases; junction bases not matched to a gene: 3. CDR1 and CDR2 from the germline V gene are LNHDA and SQIVND (reference sequence). The CDR3: CASRTSGTYEQYF. The CDR3 bases are TGTGCCAGTAGAACTAGCGGTACCTACGAGCAGTACTTC.

The CDR3: CASSNRRAREQYF. CDR3 bases: TGTGCCAGCTCTAACCGACGCGCTAGGGAGCAGTACTTC. The chain links TRBV27 to TRBJ2-7; no firm D call. Germline V gives CDR1 MNHEY, CDR2 SMNVEV (reference sequence). This CDR3 has 13 amino acids. The V gene lost 8 bases and the J gene lost 7 bases, with 18 bases spanning the gap.

This chain connects TRBV6-5 to TRBJ1-4; TRBD1 aligns across 7 bases. Losses at the gene ends were 2 bases for V and 7 bases for J; bases not matched to a gene: 1. CDR3 length: 13 amino acids. Germline V CDR1 and CDR2: MNHEY, SVGAGI. The CDR3 DNA reads as TGTGCCAGCAGTTACCAGGGGGGTGAAAAACTGTTTTTT. Its protein is CASSYQGGEKLFF.

The chain employs TRBV2 and TRBJ2-2, with TRBD1 matching over 9 bases. The length of the CDR3 is 15 residues. Germline CDR1 SNHLY, CDR2 FYNNEI. V lost 5 bases, J lost 5 bases, and 6 bases stayed unmatched. The CDR3 coding sequence is TGTGCCAGCAGTAAGGGGACAGGGATTACCGGGGAGCTGTTTTTT. This gives the protein CASSKGTGITGELFF. Complete variable domain (other parts from reference TRBV2 and TRBJ2-2): EPEVTQTPSHQVTQMGQEVILRCVPISNHLYFYWYRQILGQKVEFLVSFYNNEISEKSEIFDDQFSVERPDGSNFTLKIRSTKLEDSAMYFCASSKGTGITGELFFGEGSRLTVL.

This sequence joins TRBV19 and TRBJ2-1; 11 nucleotides align to TRBD1. V was pared by 5 bases and J by 3 bases, with 6 bases of the junction left unmatched. The length of the CDR3 is 16 residues. Germline-derived CDR1 and CDR2 are LNHDA and SQIVND (reference sequence). Here the CDR3 reads CASSPGQGARYNEQFF. CDR3 nucleotides: TGTGCCAGTAGTCCAGGACAGGGGGCGCGCTACAATGAGCAGTTCTTC.

Only a few counts were recorded for this clone. This rearrangement joins TRBV11-2 to TRBJ2-2; tentative D call: TRBD1 (5 bases). The ends were cut back, 7 bases at V and 6 bases at J, with 24 bases in the middle. Germline V gene sequence: CDR1 SGHAT, CDR2 FQNNGV. This CDR3 is 17 amino acids long. The chain's CDR3 is CASTLFFSRERAGELFF. The CDR3 coding sequence is TGTGCCAGCACCCTTTTTTTTAGCAGGGAAAGGGCCGGGGAGCTGTTTTTT.

The J gene is TRBJ2-1, the V gene TRBV5-1; D uncertain. There are 16 residues in the CDR3. Trimming took off 1 base at V and 0 bases at J, with 11 bases between the two ends. From germline, CDR1 is SGHRS and CDR2 YFSETQ. The CDR3 DNA follows: TGCGCCAGCAGCTTGCTCGGTCAAATCTCCTACAATGAGCAGTTCTTC. Translating it yields CASSLLGQISYNEQFF.

V is TRBV29-1 and J is TRBJ1-1; perhaps TRBD1 as D (6 bases). Trimming cost V 6 bases and J 6 bases, with 23 bases left between them. Germline lookup yields CDR1 SQVTM and CDR2 ANQGSEA. The CDR3 sequence is 15 residues long. CDR3 sequence reads: CSVPRPDSLYAEAFF. The CDR3 DNA is TGCAGCGTCCCGCGGCCGGACAGCCTCTATGCTGAAGCTTTCTTT.

The chain combines TRBV29-1 with TRBJ1-1; D is ambiguous. The V and J ends lost 4 bases and 4 bases respectively, with 16 bases between them. Per germline, CDR1 SQVTM and CDR2 ANQGSEA. This CDR3 comprises 14 residues. The CDR3 bases are TGCAGCGTTGTGAGGGCGGCAGATGCCACTGAAGCTTTCTTT. It encodes CSVVRAADATEAFF.

The rearrangement joins TRBV7-2 to TRBJ1-2; D is perhaps TRBD1 (5 bases). CDR3 size: 17 residues. Germline V gives CDR1 SGHTA, CDR2 FQGNSA. V was cut by 2 bases and J by 7 bases, with 23 bases left in between. CDR3 amino acids: CASSLYVTVAGRTGYTF. The CDR3 nucleotides read TGTGCCAGCAGCTTATACGTGACAGTGGCAGGGAGGACTGGCTACACCTTC.

The chain employs TRBV5-8 and TRBJ2-3; 10 positions match TRBD2. V trimming: 0 bases; J trimming: 5 bases; junction bases outside the gene matches: 6. This CDR3 has 16 amino acids. Per germline, CDR1 SGHTS and CDR2 YDEGEE. CDR3 loop: CASSLGASGSGDTQYF. CDR3 sequence (DNA): TGTGCCAGCAGCTTGGGGGCTAGCGGGAGTGGAGATACGCAGTATTTT.

The gene calls are TRBV11-1 and TRBJ2-1; tentative D call: TRBD2 (6 bases). V was cut by 5 bases and J by 10 bases, with 21 bases left in between. CDR1 is SGHAT and CDR2 is FQDESV in the germline V gene (reference sequence). This CDR3 comprises 15 residues. The CDR3 DNA is TGTGCCAGCAGCACCGACCGGGACTGGAACGGGGAGCAGTTCTTC. This codes for CASSTDRDWNGEQFF.

This clone appeared a single time. The chain carries TRBV2 and TRBJ1-5; TRBD1 matches at 7 bases. V shed 4 bases and J 7 bases; nucleotides not matched to a gene: 7. The CDR3 runs to 14 residues. Germline V lookup: CDR1 SNHLY, CDR2 FYNNEI. The CDR3 protein is CASSGQGIGQPQHF. In DNA form, the CDR3 reads TGTGCCAGCAGTGGACAGGGAATCGGGCAGCCCCAGCATTTT.

The J gene is TRBJ2-6, the V gene TRBV5-1; D is ambiguous. Trimming cost V 1 base and J 0 bases, with 14 bases left between them. The CDR3 covers 18 residues. Looked up from germline, CDR1 is SGHRS and CDR2 is YFSETQ. CDR3 region: CASSLYSVSFSGANVLTF. CDR3 sequence (DNA): TGCGCCAGCAGCTTGTATTCAGTCAGTTTCTCTGGGGCCAACGTCCTGACTTTC.

The V gene is TRBV29-1, the J gene TRBJ1-1; possible D gene TRBD1, 5 bases. Germline loops: CDR1 SQVTM, CDR2 ANQGSEA. V lost 4 bases and J lost 11, with 14 bases in between. The CDR3 consists of 11 residues. CDR3 DNA: TGCAGCGTTGCTCAGGGCACTTTGGCTTTCTTT. Its protein is CSVAQGTLAFF.

This clone was seen just once. The rearrangement joins TRBV28 to TRBJ1-1; D unclear. Germline CDR1 MDHEN, CDR2 SYDVKM. This CDR3 contains 13 residues. V was trimmed by 7 bases and J by 3 bases, leaving 12 bases between them. For the CDR3, the DNA is TGTGCCAGCACCTGGACTACCGACACTGAAGCTTTCTTT. As protein: CASTWTTDTEAFF.

This chain connects TRBV7-7 to TRBJ2-5, with D possibly being TRBD2 (6 bases). There are 16 residues in the CDR3. Germline CDR1 reads SSHAT; CDR2 reads FNYEAQ (reference sequence). Trimming took 5 bases from V and 3 from J, leaving 19 bases between them. The CDR3 loop reads CASSAGRSRREETQYF. The CDR3 DNA follows: TGTGCCAGCAGCGCCGGTAGGAGCAGGAGGGAAGAGACCCAGTACTTC.

The chain joins TRBV7-2 to TRBJ2-7, with TRBD2 as a possible D gene (5 bases). Germline CDR1 reads SGHTA; CDR2 reads FQGNSA. The CDR3 consists of 14 residues. Trimming left V 5 bases short and J 1 base short, with 12 bases between. The DNA for the CDR3 is TGTGCCAGCAGCCCGCGGACGGGATCCTACGAGCAGTACTTC. Protein: CASSPRTGSYEQYF.

V usage is TRBV5-1 and J usage is TRBJ1-1; no clear D. The V gene's germline CDR1 is SGHRS and CDR2 YFSETQ. The V end lost 0 bases, the J end lost 0 bases, and 6 bases lay between the germline ends. This CDR3 spans 14 amino acids. CDR3 sequence reads: CASSLGDLNTEAFF. In DNA, the CDR3 is TGCGCCAGCAGCTTGGGAGATTTGAACACTGAAGCTTTCTTT.

The sample holds a few counts of this clone. The V call is TRBV6-4, the J call TRBJ2-1, with 7 bases lining up with TRBD1. Germline CDR1 and CDR2: MRHNA and SNTAGT. CDR3 size: 14 residues. The trim removed 6 bases at V and 4 bases at J, leaving 6 bases unmatched. The CDR3 here is CASSLGTDYNEQFF. The DNA for the CDR3 is TGTGCCAGCAGCCTAGGGACAGATTACAATGAGCAGTTCTTC.

The rearrangement links TRBV1 to TRBJ2-7; the table calls TRBD2, which could not be checked here. TRBV1 is marked as a pseudogene. CDR3 size: 17 residues. The CDR3, as DNA: TGCACCAGCAGCCGGAAACTAGCGGGAGGGCGTAAAAGCGAGCAGTACTTC. It codes for CTSSRKLAGGRKSEQYF.

The V call is TRBV5-8, the J call TRBJ1-1, with unresolved D. This CDR3 comprises 14 residues. Germline-derived CDR1 and CDR2 are SGHTS and YDEGEE. V lost 1 base to trimming and J lost 5 bases, with 12 bases between them. As DNA, the CDR3 is TGTGCCAGCAGCTTGCGGGGAATGGGGACTGAAGCTTTCTTT. This sequence encodes CASSLRGMGTEAFF.

The V and J genes are TRBV28 and TRBJ1-1; TRBD1 agrees at 7 bases. CDR3 length: 12 amino acids. The V gene end was trimmed by 5 bases and the J gene end by 7 bases; junction bases not matched to a gene: 4. CDR1 is MDHEN, CDR2 SYDVKM, per germline. The CDR3 nucleotides are TGTGCCAGCAGTACCGGGACAGTTGAAGCTTTCTTT. Translation: CASSTGTVEAFF.

The chain couples TRBV9 to TRBJ2-1; 14 nucleotides line up with TRBD2. Germline CDR1 reads SGDLS; CDR2 reads YYNGEE. The V segment lost 2 bases and the J segment 2 bases; nucleotides outside the gene matches: 9. The CDR3 length is 19 residues. The CDR3 loop reads CASSVGSGLAGDTYNEQFF. Here the CDR3 DNA reads TGTGCCAGCAGCGTCGGATCGGGACTAGCGGGAGACACCTACAATGAGCAGTTCTTC.